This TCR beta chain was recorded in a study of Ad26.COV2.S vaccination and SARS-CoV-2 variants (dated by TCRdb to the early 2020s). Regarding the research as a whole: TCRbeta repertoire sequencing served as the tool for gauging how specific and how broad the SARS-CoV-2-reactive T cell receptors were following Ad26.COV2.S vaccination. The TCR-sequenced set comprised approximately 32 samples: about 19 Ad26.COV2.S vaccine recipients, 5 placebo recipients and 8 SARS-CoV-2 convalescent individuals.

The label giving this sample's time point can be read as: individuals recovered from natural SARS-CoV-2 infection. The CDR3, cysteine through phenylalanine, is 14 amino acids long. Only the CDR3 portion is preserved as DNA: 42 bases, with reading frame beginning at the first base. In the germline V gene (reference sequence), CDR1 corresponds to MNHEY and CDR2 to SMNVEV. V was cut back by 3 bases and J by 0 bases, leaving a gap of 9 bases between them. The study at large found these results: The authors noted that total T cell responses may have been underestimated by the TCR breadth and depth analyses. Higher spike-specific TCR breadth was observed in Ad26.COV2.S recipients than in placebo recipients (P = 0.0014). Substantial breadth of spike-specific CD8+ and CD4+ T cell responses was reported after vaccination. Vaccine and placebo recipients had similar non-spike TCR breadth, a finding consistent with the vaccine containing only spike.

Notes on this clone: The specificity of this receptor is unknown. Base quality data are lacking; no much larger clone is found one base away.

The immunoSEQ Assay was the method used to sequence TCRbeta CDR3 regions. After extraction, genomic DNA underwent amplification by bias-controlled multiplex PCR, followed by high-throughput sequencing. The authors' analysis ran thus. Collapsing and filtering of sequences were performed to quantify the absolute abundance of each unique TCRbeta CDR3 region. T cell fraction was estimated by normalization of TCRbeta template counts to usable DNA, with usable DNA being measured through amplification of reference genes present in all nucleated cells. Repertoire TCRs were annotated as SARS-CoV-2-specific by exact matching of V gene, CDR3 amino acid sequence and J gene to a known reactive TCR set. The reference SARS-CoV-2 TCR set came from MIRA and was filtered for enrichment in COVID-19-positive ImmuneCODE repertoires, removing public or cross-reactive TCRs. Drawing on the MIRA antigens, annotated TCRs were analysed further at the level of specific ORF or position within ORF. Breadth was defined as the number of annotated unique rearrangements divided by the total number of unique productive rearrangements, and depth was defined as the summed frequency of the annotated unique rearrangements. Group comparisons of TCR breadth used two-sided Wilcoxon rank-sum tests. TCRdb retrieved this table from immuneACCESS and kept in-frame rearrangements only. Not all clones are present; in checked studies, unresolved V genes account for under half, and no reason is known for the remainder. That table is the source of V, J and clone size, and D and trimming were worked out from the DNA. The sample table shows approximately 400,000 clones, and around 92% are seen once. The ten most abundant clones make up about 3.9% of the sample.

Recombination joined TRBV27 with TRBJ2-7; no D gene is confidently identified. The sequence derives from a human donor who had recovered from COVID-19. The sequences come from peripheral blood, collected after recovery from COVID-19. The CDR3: CASSLGTTSYEQYF. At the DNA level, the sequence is TGTGCCAGCAGTTTGGGTACTACCTCCTACGAGCAGTACTTC.